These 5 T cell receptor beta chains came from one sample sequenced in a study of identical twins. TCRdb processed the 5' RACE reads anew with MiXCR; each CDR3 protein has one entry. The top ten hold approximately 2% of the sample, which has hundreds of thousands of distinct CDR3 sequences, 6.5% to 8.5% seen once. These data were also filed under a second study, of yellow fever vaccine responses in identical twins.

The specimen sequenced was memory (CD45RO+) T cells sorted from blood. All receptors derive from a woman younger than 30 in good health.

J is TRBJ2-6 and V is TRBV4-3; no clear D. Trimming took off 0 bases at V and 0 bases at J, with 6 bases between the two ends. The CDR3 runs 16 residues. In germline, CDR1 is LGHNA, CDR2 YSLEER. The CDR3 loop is CASSQDSVSGANVLTF. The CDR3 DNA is TGCGCCAGCAGCCAAGATAGTGTCTCTGGGGCCAACGTCCTGACTTTC.

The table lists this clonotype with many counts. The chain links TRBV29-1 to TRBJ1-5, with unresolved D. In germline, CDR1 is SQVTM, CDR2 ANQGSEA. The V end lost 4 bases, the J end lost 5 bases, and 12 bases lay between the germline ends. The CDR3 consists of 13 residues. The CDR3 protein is CSVAAGSDQPQHF. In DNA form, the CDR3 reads TGCAGCGTTGCAGCGGGGTCGGATCAGCCCCAGCATTTT.

In nucleotides, the CDR3 is TGTGCCAGCAGCCGTAATACCGGGACTAGCGGGGGCGGGTACGAGCAGTACTTC. Protein: CASSRNTGTSGGGYEQYF. The chain couples TRBV11-2 to TRBJ2-7, with 14 bases matching TRBD2. Per the germline V gene, CDR1 is SGHAT and CDR2 is FQNNGV. The CDR3 runs 18 residues. The ends lost 5 bases at V and 4 bases at J; junction bases unmatched: 13.

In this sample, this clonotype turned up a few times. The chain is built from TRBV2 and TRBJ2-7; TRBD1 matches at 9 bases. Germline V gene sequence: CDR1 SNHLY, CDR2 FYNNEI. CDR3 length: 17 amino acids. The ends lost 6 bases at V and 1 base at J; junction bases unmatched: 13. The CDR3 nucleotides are TGTGCCAGCAGCGATGCTGGCTTCGGGACAGGGTCCTACGAGCAGTACTTC. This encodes CASSDAGFGTGSYEQYF. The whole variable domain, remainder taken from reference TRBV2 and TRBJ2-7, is EPEVTQTPSHQVTQMGQEVILRCVPISNHLYFYWYRQILGQKVEFLVSFYNNEISEKSEIFDDQFSVERPDGSNFTLKIRSTKLEDSAMYFCASSDAGFGTGSYEQYFGPGTRLTVT.

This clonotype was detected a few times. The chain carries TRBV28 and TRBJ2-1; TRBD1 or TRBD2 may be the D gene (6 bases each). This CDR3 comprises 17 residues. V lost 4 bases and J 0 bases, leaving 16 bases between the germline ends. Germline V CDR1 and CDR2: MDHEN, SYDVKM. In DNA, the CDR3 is TGTGCCAGCAGTTACGATAGGGGGGCTATCTCCTACAATGAGCAGTTCTTC. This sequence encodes CASSYDRGAISYNEQFF.